The next 2 T cell receptor beta chains were all read from a single sample in a study of CD8+CD57+ T cells in acquired aplastic anemia (dated by TCRdb to between 2017 and 2018). These reads were obtained on an Illumina HiSeq 2000. Genomic DNA served as template for TCR beta VDJ combination and CDR3 sequence profiling. TCRdb applied fastp at Q25 and MiXCR to the public reads, then kept only in-frame beta chains. CDR3 protein sequences are deduplicated, and each keeps its most common genes and DNA. The sample table lists about 200,000 distinct CDR3 sequences, less than 60% of them with a count of one. Jointly, the top ten make up about 20% of the sample. Patients chosen for sequencing had shown expansion of CD8+CD57+ cells by flow cytometry. Sequenced input: sorted CD4+, CD8+, or CD8+CD57+ T cells (not recorded which) from PBMCs. These receptor sequences come from a human donor with aplastic anemia.

This chain links TRBV4-3 with TRBJ2-2, with D uncertain. The CDR3 covers 14 residues. Germline CDR1 is LGHNA and CDR2 is YSLEER. The ends were cut back, 0 bases at V and 4 bases at J, with 6 bases in the middle. The CDR3 sequence is CASSQDSVTGELFF. CDR3 DNA sequence: TGCGCCAGCAGCCAAGATTCGGTCACCGGGGAGCTGTTTTTT.

The gene calls are TRBV20-1 and TRBJ2-1; 8 bases agree with TRBD1. The better agreement between TRBJ2-5 and the DNA end casts doubt on the J call. This CDR3 has 13 amino acids. Germline values: CDR1 DFQATT, CDR2 SNEGSKA (reference sequence). The DNA for the CDR3 is TGCAGTGCTGAGGACAGGGTTAGTGAGACCCAGTACTTC. Residues: CSAEDRVSETQYF.